This T cell receptor (beta chain) came from a study of beta chain features in type 1 diabetes. In regard to this clone: What it binds is not known.

Isolation of CD4+ naive, central memory, regulatory and stem cell-like memory cells was achieved by sorting via CD45RO/CCR7/CD25/CD127/CD95/CD27. Purities in excess of 95% were seen in all sorted populations. The authors reverse transcribed all of the isolated RNA, so sequencing captured expressed TCRB transcripts. The repertoire was sequenced with immunoSEQ multiplex PCR; TCRdb's copy has only in-frame clones and lacks some. The sample has around 25,000 clones, 55% to 70% seen once. V lost 6 bases and J 4 bases, leaving 13 bases between the germline ends. CDR3 length: 15 amino acids. Germline V CDR1 and CDR2: MDHEN, SYDVKM. Study conclusions and caveats: In patients and controls equally, PCR might favor templates that are shorter. When Type 1 diabetes patients were examined, their TCRB CDR3s proved moderately but significantly shorter in all four CD4+ subsets. More deletions and fewer insertions at VDJ junctions were seen in type 1 diabetes patients.

Material for sequencing was Tregs from blood. The TCR was taken from a young man with type 1 diabetes. The chain is built from TRBV28 and TRBJ2-6; a weak D match, TRBD2 (6 bases). CDR3 DNA sequence: TGTGCCAGCAGGGATGGGGGGAGAGGGGCCAACGTCCTGACTTTC. This encodes CASRDGGRGANVLTF.